In this sample, the clone carrying this T cell receptor beta chain turned up many times. Its antigen is unknown. The sample originates from a study of CD8 T cells in ankylosing spondylitis. Regarding the study as a whole: Among TCR beta sequences, a motif of under 10 highly homologous variants appeared characteristic of ankylosing spondylitis blood.

TCRdb processed the 5' RACE reads anew with MiXCR; each CDR3 protein has one entry. The sample records about 800,000 distinct CDR3 sequences, roughly 10% being singletons. V dropped 0 bases and J dropped 2 bases, with 15 bases sitting between them. This CDR3 has 17 amino acids. Looked up from germline, CDR1 is LGHNA and CDR2 is YSLEER. Material: blood, either unsorted or a sorted T cell fraction (not recorded which). The clonotype was recovered from a male donor with ankylosing spondylitis. The rearrangement joins TRBV4-3 to TRBJ2-3; possibly TRBD2 for D (5 bases). The CDR3: CASSQDPTRTFTDTQYF. The CDR3, as DNA: TGCGCCAGCAGCCAAGATCCCACTAGAACTTTCACAGATACGCAGTATTTT.